These 18 T cell receptor beta chains share one sample of origin, sequenced in a study of T cells in Graves' hyperthyroidism and ophthalmopathy. The investigators amplified TCR beta CDR3 regions from RNA transcripts. Primed by the HTBI set, a first-round RT-PCR was run on the TCR CDR3. TCRdb called the multiplex PCR reads again in MiXCR, with one record for every CDR3 protein. The table shows some 490,000 distinct CDR3 sequences, with about 20% occurring only once. The sample was blood. All receptors come from a woman in her 70s with Graves' ophthalmopathy.

The chain has TRBV20-1 and TRBJ2-5, with 7 bases fitting TRBD1. Per germline, CDR1 DFQATT and CDR2 SNEGSKA (reference sequence). The CDR3 runs to 13 residues. Germline trimming cut 6 bases from V and 5 bases from J; bases unmatched to any gene: 9. The CDR3 spells CSAAKTGFETQYF. The CDR3 nucleotides read TGCAGTGCGGCAAAGACAGGGTTTGAGACCCAGTACTTC.

This clonotype was seen a few times. This chain uses TRBV5-1 with TRBJ2-7; D gene uncertain. Between the trimmed V and J ends, which lost 2 bases and 7 bases, there was a span of 22 bases. Germline V gene data show CDR1 as SGHRS and CDR2 as YFSETQ. This CDR3 is 16 amino acids long. CDR3 region: CASSFGQAGRLGEQYF. CDR3 sequence (DNA): TGCGCCAGCAGCTTTGGGCAGGCTGGGCGCTTAGGAGAGCAGTACTTC.

The J gene is TRBJ1-5, the V gene TRBV12-3 or TRBV12-4; D gene ambiguous. V shed 5 bases and J shed 7 bases, with 15 bases lying between them. The CDR3 extends over 14 amino acids. CDR3 nucleotides: TGTGCCAGCAGTAATGAGATCAAAGGGCAGCCCCAGCATTTT. Translating gives CASSNEIKGQPQHF.

This clonotype has a count of ten or more. The gene calls are TRBV12-3 or TRBV12-4 and TRBJ1-5; 10 nucleotides line up with TRBD1. The CDR3 covers 14 residues. J lost 7 bases, V lost 3 bases, and 3 bases had no gene match. CDR3 region: CASSFGQGVQPQHF. CDR3 in DNA: TGTGCCAGCAGTTTTGGACAGGGGGTACAGCCCCAGCATTTT.

On this clonotype itself: A much larger clonotype is one base distant, so this may be a read error. CDR3 nucleotide sequence: TGTGCCAGCAACTTACTTGGCGGGGCCTACGAGCAGTACTTC. Its protein is CASNLLGGAYEQYF. V gene TRBV7-8 combines with J gene TRBJ2-7, with D possibly being TRBD2 (6 bases). There are 14 residues in the CDR3. CDR1 is SGHVS and CDR2 is FQNEAQ in the germline V gene.

In this sample, this clonotype turned up many times. The chain couples TRBV12-3 or TRBV12-4 to TRBJ1-2; D is unresolved. The CDR3 spans 13 residues. The V end was cut by 3 bases, the J end by 7 bases, with 12 bases between. Written as DNA, the CDR3 is TGTGCCAGCAGTTTTTCGCCTAGTGGTGGCTACACCTTC. This sequence encodes CASSFSPSGGYTF.

This clonotype was seen more than once but under ten times. The rearrangement uses TRBV7-9 and TRBJ2-5; no definite D call. This CDR3 is built from 13 residues. Trimming took 0 bases from V and 3 from J, leaving 5 bases between them. Germline CDR1 SEHNR, CDR2 FQNEAQ (reference sequence). For the CDR3, the DNA is TGTGCCAGCAGCTTAGCGTGGGAAGAGACCCAGTACTTC. The encoded protein is CASSLAWEETQYF.

This clonotype occurred a few times. This chain uses TRBV14 with TRBJ1-2; D uncertain. Looked up from germline, CDR1 is SGHDN and CDR2 is FVKESK. Deletions cut 4 bases from V and 2 bases from J, with 14 bases between. The CDR3 is 15 amino acids. The CDR3 region has the DNA TGTGCCAGCAGCCGCTGGGAGGGCCAGAACTATGGCTACACCTTC. This gives the protein CASSRWEGQNYGYTF.

In its sample, this clonotype was seen many times. This chain connects TRBV7-8 to TRBJ2-2; D is perhaps TRBD1 (6 bases). Germline-derived CDR1 and CDR2 are SGHVS and FQNEAQ. V was pared by 1 base and J by 0 bases, with 9 bases between. The CDR3 loop spans 16 amino acids. CDR3 in amino acids: CASSLVDSTNTGELFF. In DNA, the CDR3 is TGTGCCAGCAGCTTAGTGGACAGTACGAACACCGGGGAGCTGTTTTTT. The full variable domain, in which reference TRBV7-8 and TRBJ2-2 provide the parts outside the CDR3, is GAGVSQSPRYKVAKRGQDVALRCDPISGHVSLFWYQQALGQGPEFLTYFQNEAQLDKSGLPSDRFFAERPEGSVSTLKIQRTQQEDSAVYLCASSLVDSTNTGELFFGEGSRLTVL.

The chain links TRBV6-1 to TRBJ2-7; D is uncertain. This CDR3 has 16 amino acids. V lost 5 bases and J lost 0, with 17 bases in between. Germline CDR1 MNHNS, CDR2 SASEGT. Written as DNA, the CDR3 is TGTGCCAGCAGTTCCCTCCCCCGACGGAGCTCCTACGAGCAGTACTTC. Encoded protein: CASSSLPRRSSYEQYF.

The V gene is TRBV7-2, the J gene TRBJ2-4; 10 nucleotides align to TRBD1. Unmatched junction bases numbered 9, after V lost 4 bases and J lost 3 bases. The germline V gene has CDR1 SGHTA and CDR2 FQGNSA. This CDR3 region has 17 residues. The CDR3, as DNA: TGTGCCAGCAGCTCGCCTTCGGGACAGGGGTACAAAAACATTCAGTACTTC. Amino acid sequence: CASSSPSGQGYKNIQYF.

The chain employs TRBV14 and TRBJ2-1; 8 bases agree with TRBD1. Looked up from germline, CDR1 is SGHDN and CDR2 is FVKESK. V lost 3 bases and J lost 2; bases outside the gene matches: 6. This CDR3 is built from 16 residues. The CDR3 nucleotides are TGTGCCAGCAGCCAGCTGACAGGGGACCCCTACAATGAGCAGTTCTTC. Encoded protein: CASSQLTGDPYNEQFF.

This clonotype was counted between two and nine times. The chain combines TRBV27 with TRBJ2-2, with D possibly matching TRBD2 (5 bases). CDR1 is MNHEY and CDR2 is SMNVEV in the germline V gene (reference sequence). This CDR3 has 15 amino acids. The germline V and J ends were trimmed by 5 bases and 5 bases, with 15 bases remaining between them. The CDR3 region is CASSGADMPTGELFF. DNA of the CDR3: TGTGCCAGCAGTGGAGCGGATATGCCAACCGGGGAGCTGTTTTTT.

This clonotype has more than one count but fewer than ten. V is TRBV2 and J is TRBJ2-1, with D perhaps matching TRBD1 (5 bases). CDR1 SNHLY and CDR2 FYNNEI come from the germline V gene. The V gene lost 10 bases and the J gene lost 1 base, with 17 bases spanning the gap. The CDR3 has 15 residues. CDR3 DNA: TGTGCCACCCTCAGTGGGGCTAGATCCTACAATGAGCAGTTCTTC. Translated: CATLSGARSYNEQFF.

This clonotype was counted a few times. This rearrangement joins TRBV5-1 to TRBJ2-3; D may be TRBD2 (7 bases). CDR1 and CDR2 (germline): SGHRS, YFSETQ. V dropped 0 bases and J dropped 5 bases, with 10 bases sitting between them. There are 14 residues in the CDR3. CDR3 amino acids: CASSLEGEGDTQYF. CDR3 sequence (DNA): TGCGCCAGCAGCTTGGAGGGGGAGGGAGATACGCAGTATTTT.

This clonotype was counted only a few times. The chain is built from TRBV5-5 and TRBJ2-1, with a possible D match to TRBD1 (5 bases). Germline CDR1 is SGHKS and CDR2 is YYEKEE (reference sequence). The CDR3 contains 15 residues. V was pared by 2 bases and J by 1 base, with 10 bases between. For the CDR3, the DNA is TGTGCCAGCAGCTTCAGCCAGGGTTCCTACAATGAGCAGTTCTTC. It codes for CASSFSQGSYNEQFF.

This clonotype occurred many times. This chain links TRBV12-5 with TRBJ2-5; 9 bases are a match to TRBD1. Germline trimming cut 8 bases from V and 2 bases from J; bases unmatched to any gene: 9. The CDR3 extends over 15 amino acids. Looked up from germline, CDR1 is LGHNT and CDR2 is FRNRAP. The CDR3 reads CASQSGQGLQETQYF. The CDR3 region has the DNA TGTGCTAGTCAATCTGGACAGGGGCTACAAGAGACCCAGTACTTC.

This clonotype was picked up a small number of times. The chain uses TRBV6-1 and TRBJ1-1; a weak D match, TRBD1 (5 bases). The CDR3 has 15 amino acids. Per germline, CDR1 MNHNS and CDR2 SASEGT. V was pared by 5 bases and J by 1 base, with 14 bases between. In DNA, the CDR3 is TGTGCCAGCAGTACCCACAGACAGTCGAACACTGAAGCTTTCTTT. This codes for CASSTHRQSNTEAFF.